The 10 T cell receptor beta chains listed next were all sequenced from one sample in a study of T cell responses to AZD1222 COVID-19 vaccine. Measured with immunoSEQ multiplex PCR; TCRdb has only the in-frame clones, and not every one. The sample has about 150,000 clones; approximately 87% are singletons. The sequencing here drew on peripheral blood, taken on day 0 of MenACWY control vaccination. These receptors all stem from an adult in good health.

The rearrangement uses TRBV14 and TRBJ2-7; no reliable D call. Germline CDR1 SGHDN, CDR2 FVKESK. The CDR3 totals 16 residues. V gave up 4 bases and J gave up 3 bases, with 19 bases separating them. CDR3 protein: CASSPLLGDVFYEQYF. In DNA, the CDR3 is TGTGCCAGCAGCCCCCTTTTGGGTGACGTCTTCTACGAGCAGTACTTC.

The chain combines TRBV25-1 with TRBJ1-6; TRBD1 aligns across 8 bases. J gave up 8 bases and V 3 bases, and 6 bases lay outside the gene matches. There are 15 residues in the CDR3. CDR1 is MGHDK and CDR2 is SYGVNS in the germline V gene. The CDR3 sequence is CASSEPTGADSPLHF. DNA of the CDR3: TGTGCCAGCAGTGAGCCGACAGGGGCTGATTCACCCCTCCACTTT.

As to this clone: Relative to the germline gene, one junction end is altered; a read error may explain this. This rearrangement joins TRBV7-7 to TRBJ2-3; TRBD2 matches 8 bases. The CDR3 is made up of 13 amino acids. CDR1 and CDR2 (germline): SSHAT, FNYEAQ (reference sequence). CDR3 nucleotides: TGTGCTAGCAGCCCCTTACGGGAGGGCCCGCAGTATTTT. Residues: CASSPLREGPQYF.

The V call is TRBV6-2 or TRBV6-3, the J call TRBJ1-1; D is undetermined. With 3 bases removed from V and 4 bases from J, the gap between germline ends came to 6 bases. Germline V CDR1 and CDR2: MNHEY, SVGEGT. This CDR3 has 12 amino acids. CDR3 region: CASSYWGTEAFF. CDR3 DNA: TGTGCCAGCAGTTATTGGGGCACTGAAGCTTTCTTT.

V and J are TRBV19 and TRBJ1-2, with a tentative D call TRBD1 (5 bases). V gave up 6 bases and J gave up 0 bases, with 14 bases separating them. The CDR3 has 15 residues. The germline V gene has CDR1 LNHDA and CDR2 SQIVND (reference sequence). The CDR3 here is CASSPGAKANYGYTF. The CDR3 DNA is TGTGCCAGTAGCCCCGGGGCGAAAGCTAACTATGGCTACACCTTC.

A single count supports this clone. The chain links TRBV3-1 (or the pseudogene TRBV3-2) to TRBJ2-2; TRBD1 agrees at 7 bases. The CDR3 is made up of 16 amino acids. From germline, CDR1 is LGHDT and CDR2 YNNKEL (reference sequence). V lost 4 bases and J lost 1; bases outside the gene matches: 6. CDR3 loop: CASSRSTGMNTGELFF. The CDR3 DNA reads TGTGCCAGCAGCCGTTCGACAGGGATGAACACCGGGGAGCTGTTTTTT.

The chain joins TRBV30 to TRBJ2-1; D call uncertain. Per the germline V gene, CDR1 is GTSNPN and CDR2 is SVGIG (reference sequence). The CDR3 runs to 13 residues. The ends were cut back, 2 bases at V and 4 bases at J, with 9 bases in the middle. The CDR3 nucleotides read TGTGCCTGGAGTCTAACGGAATACAATGAGCAGTTCTTC. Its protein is CAWSLTEYNEQFF.

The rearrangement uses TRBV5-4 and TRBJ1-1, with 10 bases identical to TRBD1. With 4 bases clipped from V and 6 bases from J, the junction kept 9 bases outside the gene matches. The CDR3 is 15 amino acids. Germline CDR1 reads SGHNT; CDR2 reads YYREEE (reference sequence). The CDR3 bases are TGTGCCAGCAGCCCTCCGGGACAGGGGTATTCTGAAGCTTTCTTT. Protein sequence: CASSPPGQGYSEAFF.

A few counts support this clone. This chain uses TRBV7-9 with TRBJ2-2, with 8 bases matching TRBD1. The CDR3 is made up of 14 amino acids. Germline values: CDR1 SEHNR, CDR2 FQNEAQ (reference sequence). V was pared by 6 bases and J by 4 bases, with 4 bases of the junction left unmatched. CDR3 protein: CASRITGGTGELFF. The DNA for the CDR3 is TGTGCCAGCAGAATAACAGGGGGCACCGGGGAGCTGTTTTTT.

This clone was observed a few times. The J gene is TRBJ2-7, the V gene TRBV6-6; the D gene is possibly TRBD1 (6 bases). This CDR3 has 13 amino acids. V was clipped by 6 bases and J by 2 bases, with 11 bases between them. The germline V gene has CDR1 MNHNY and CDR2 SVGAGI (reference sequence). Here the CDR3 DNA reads TGTGCCAGCAGGCAGGGGCAGACCTACGAGCAGTACTTC. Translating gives CASRQGQTYEQYF.